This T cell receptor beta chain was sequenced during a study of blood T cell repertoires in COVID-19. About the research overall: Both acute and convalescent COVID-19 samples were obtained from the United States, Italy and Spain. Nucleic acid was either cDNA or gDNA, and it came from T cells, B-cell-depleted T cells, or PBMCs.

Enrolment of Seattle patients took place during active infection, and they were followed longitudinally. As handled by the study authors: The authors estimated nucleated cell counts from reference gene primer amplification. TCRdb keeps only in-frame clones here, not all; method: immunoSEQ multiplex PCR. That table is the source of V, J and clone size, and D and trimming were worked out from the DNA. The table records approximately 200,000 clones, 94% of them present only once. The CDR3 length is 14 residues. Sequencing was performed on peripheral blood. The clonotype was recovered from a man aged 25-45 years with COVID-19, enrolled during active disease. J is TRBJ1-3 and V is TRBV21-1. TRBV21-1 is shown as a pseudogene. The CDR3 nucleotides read TGTGCCAGCAGCCCGCGGACTCCTGGAAACACCATATATTTT. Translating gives CASSPRTPGNTIYF.